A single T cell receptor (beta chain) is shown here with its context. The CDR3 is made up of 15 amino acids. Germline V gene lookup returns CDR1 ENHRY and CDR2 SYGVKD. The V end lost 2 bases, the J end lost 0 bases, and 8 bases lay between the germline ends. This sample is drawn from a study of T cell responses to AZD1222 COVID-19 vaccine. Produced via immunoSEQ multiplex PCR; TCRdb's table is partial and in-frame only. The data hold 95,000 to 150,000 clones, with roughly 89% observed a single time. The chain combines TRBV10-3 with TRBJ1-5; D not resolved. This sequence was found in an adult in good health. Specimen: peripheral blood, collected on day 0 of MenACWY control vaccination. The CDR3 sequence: CAISEIGNSNQPQHF. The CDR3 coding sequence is TGTGCCATCAGTGAGATCGGGAATAGCAATCAGCCCCAGCATTTT.